This entry is about one T cell receptor (beta chain). This clonotype was picked up a small number of times. Its antigen remains unidentified. No base qualities exist here, and no much larger clone lies one base off it. This entry comes from a study of T-cell memory formation after mild COVID-19 (dated by TCRdb to the early 2020s). For the wider study: TCR sequence clusters from the two donors were largely donor specific. T-cell clones expanding and contracting after mild COVID-19 in a couple of donors were tracked by longitudinal TCRalpha and TCRbeta repertoire sequencing. The cohort comprised two young, previously healthy adult volunteers, one female and one male. Broader findings and caveats from the paper: Clones contracting from day 15 to 85 had balanced CD4/CD8 phenotypes, while a second wave expanding from day 15 to 37 was biased towards CD4+. SARS-CoV-2 specificity of the second-wave clones peaking on day 37 was not confirmed. The study covered only two mild cases, and larger cohorts including severe cases with pre-infection samples were considered necessary. Contracting CD4+ clones were found mainly in CM and EM memory subsets, while CD8+ clones were enriched in EMRA. Some responding clones were detected in pre-infection memory, which suggested that pre-existing cross-reactive memory T cells had joined the SARS-CoV-2 response.

The sample was run on an Illumina NovaSeq 6000. TCRalpha and TCRbeta cDNA libraries were built by 5'RACE with constant-segment primers, adding sample barcodes and unique molecular identifiers. Trizol reagent was used to extract RNA from every sample. The libraries were amplified in two PCR steps, and the second step added a second sample barcode and Illumina TruSeq adapters. The libraries were sequenced on an Illumina NovaSeq using 2 x 150 bp paired-end reads. The source study handled its data this way. Reads were demultiplexed and collapsed into UMI-guided consensus sequences with migec v1.2.7. With mixcr v2.1.11, UMI consensuses were aligned to TRA and TRB V and J templates and assembled into clonotypes. Expanded or contracted clonotypes were those called significant by both edgeR and NoisET, with noise models trained on biological replicates. For edgeR calls, a false discovery rate-adjusted p below 0.01 and a log2 fold-change threshold of 1 were applied. As an exploratory analysis of dynamics, PCA with hierarchical clustering was applied to max-normalized trajectories of the 1000 most abundant clonotypes. The CD4 or CD8 phenotype of responding clones was assigned using the separately sequenced CD4+ and CD8+ repertoires. TCRdb itself trimmed the public reads at Q25 with fastp, ran MiXCR and retained productive beta chains. When rows share a CDR3 protein, they turn into one entry using the most common DNA and genes. These V and J calls originate from TCRdb's pipeline instead of the authors' own analysis. The sample profile shows more than 400,000 distinct CDR3 sequences; about 20% of them were found once. Approximately 13% of the sample is in the top ten clones.

Ficoll-Paque density gradient centrifugation was used to isolate PBMCs. The germline V gene (reference sequence) provides CDR1 DFQATT and CDR2 SNEGSKA. V has 5 bases trimmed and J has 1 base trimmed; junction bases matching no gene number 15. From its cysteine to its phenylalanine, the CDR3 spans 17 amino acids. Only CDR3 DNA is held: 51 bases, read in frame from base 1. This receptor chain uses TRBV20-1 and TRBJ1-2, and 8 bases in between align with TRBD1. Material for sequencing was PBMCs or a T cell subset sorted from them (not recorded which). The sequence came from an adult woman who had mild COVID-19 (a few samples of this study predate the infection). The sample titles of this study are shuffled in the database, so cell type and time point are left out; the donor was told from shared clones. The DNA reads as follows: TGCAGTGCTCGATTACCGCCTGGACAGGGATTTAACTATGGCTACACCTTC. Translated, it gives CSARLPPGQGFNYGYTF.